These 30 T cell receptor beta chains share one sample of origin, sequenced in a study of identical twins. TCRdb processed the 5' RACE reads anew with MiXCR; each CDR3 protein has one entry. The sample lists a few hundred thousand distinct CDR3 sequences; around a tenth were seen once. This same sample was also taken into another study, of yellow fever vaccine responses in identical twins.

Input material: PBMCs. The receptors shown here come from a woman aged 18-29 years in good health.

This clonotype was counted many times. The chain combines TRBV13 with TRBJ2-2, with D possibly matching TRBD1 (5 bases). V was shortened by 4 bases and J by 4 bases, with 16 bases between the two germline ends. The length of the CDR3 is 16 residues. Germline lookup yields CDR1 PRHDT and CDR2 FYEKMQ (reference sequence). The DNA for the CDR3 is TGTGCCAGCAGCTCACAGGAAGGAAAACTCACCGGGGAGCTGTTTTTT. Its translation is CASSSQEGKLTGELFF.

This clonotype was picked up many times. V is TRBV12-3 or TRBV12-4 and J is TRBJ2-7, with TRBD1 identical over 9 bases. The CDR3 contains 16 residues. V shed 5 bases and J 3 bases; nucleotides not matched to a gene: 11. In DNA, the CDR3 is TGTGCCAGCAGTCCTCGTCCCGAGACAGGGGGCTACGAGCAGTACTTC. This encodes CASSPRPETGGYEQYF.

The chain combines TRBV25-1 with TRBJ1-2; 12 nucleotides align to TRBD1. CDR3 length: 15 amino acids. V was pared by 5 bases and J by 8 bases, with 9 bases of the junction left unmatched. Germline V lookup: CDR1 MGHDK, CDR2 SYGVNS. The CDR3 here is CASSSPGQGARGYTF. The CDR3 DNA reads as TGTGCCAGCAGTAGCCCGGGACAGGGGGCGCGAGGCTACACCTTC.

The CDR3 is CASSQGGGTTDTQYF. CDR3 in DNA: TGTGCCAGCAGCCAAGGCGGCGGGACCACAGATACGCAGTATTTT. The rearrangement links TRBV14 to TRBJ2-3, with a possible D match to TRBD2 (6 bases). Germline values: CDR1 SGHDN, CDR2 FVKESK. This CDR3 has 15 amino acids. V was trimmed by 1 base and J by 2 bases, leaving 10 bases between them.

The V gene is TRBV20-1, the J gene TRBJ2-1, with D maybe TRBD1 (5 bases). Germline V gene data show CDR1 as DFQATT and CDR2 as SNEGSKA (reference sequence). V lost 5 bases to trimming and J lost 3 bases, with 11 bases between them. The length of the CDR3 is 13 residues. This CDR3 reads CSAPETVYNEQFF. The CDR3, as DNA: TGCAGTGCTCCGGAGACAGTCTACAATGAGCAGTTCTTC.

This clonotype was found many times. This chain links TRBV12-3 or TRBV12-4 with TRBJ2-3; D possibly corresponds to TRBD1 (7 bases). Deletions cut 7 bases from V and 4 bases from J, with 21 bases between. The CDR3 is 16 residues long. CDR3 sequence reads: CASTQYGGGGADTQYF. Here the CDR3 DNA reads TGTGCCAGCACCCAATATGGAGGGGGCGGCGCAGATACGCAGTATTTT.

This clonotype was counted at least ten times. The CDR3 DNA reads TGTGCCAGCAGTTACCTGGGACAGGGGTCCAATGAGCAGTTCTTC. Residues: CASSYLGQGSNEQFF. The rearrangement links TRBV6-2 or TRBV6-3 to TRBJ2-1; 10 bases agree with TRBD1. The CDR3 is 15 residues long. Germline CDR1 is MNHEY and CDR2 is SVGEGT. V shed 2 bases and J 6 bases; nucleotides not matched to a gene: 4.

This clonotype was recorded at least ten times. The V call is TRBV7-9, the J call TRBJ2-1, with 10 bases fitting TRBD2. The germline CDR1 and CDR2 sequences are SEHNR and FQNEAQ (reference sequence). CDR3 size: 16 residues. V lost 3 bases, J lost 5 bases, and 7 bases stayed unmatched. CDR3 protein: CASSFLRLAGHNEQFF. CDR3 nucleotides: TGTGCCAGCAGCTTTCTTCGACTAGCGGGTCACAATGAGCAGTTCTTC.

The J gene is TRBJ2-7, the V gene TRBV28; D might be TRBD2 (6 bases). Germline assignment: CDR1 MDHEN and CDR2 SYDVKM. The V gene lost 10 bases and the J gene lost 0 bases, with 10 bases spanning the gap. The CDR3 has 12 amino acids. CDR3 loop: CATRESSYEQYF. CDR3 DNA sequence: TGTGCCACACGGGAGAGCTCCTACGAGCAGTACTTC.

There are a few counts of this clonotype. The chain links TRBV11-3 to TRBJ2-2; D is unresolved. The CDR3 runs 15 residues. Trimming took off 0 bases at V and 6 bases at J, with 11 bases between the two ends. Looked up from germline, CDR1 is SGHNT and CDR2 is YENEEA. CDR3 sequence: CASSLDPLPPGELFF. The CDR3 DNA follows: TGTGCCAGCAGCTTAGATCCCCTCCCACCCGGGGAGCTGTTTTTT.

In this sample, this clonotype turned up a few times. The chain combines TRBV6-2 or TRBV6-3 with TRBJ2-7, with D unclear. The CDR3 is 12 amino acids. V lost 10 bases and J lost 2, with 12 bases in between. Germline V lookup: CDR1 MNHEY, CDR2 SVGEGT. As DNA, the CDR3 is TGTGCCACCGCGACTTGGACCTACGAGCAGTACTTC. Protein product: CATATWTYEQYF.

This clonotype was counted only a few times. The gene calls are TRBV19 and TRBJ2-5; maybe TRBD2 (6 bases). The V gene lost 8 bases and the J gene lost 3 bases, with 10 bases spanning the gap. Germline CDR1 and CDR2: LNHDA and SQIVND (reference sequence). The CDR3 is made up of 12 amino acids. DNA for the CDR3: TGTGCCAGTGGAGGGTTGGAAGAGACCCAGTACTTC. Translation: CASGGLEETQYF.

The V and J genes are TRBV4-3 and TRBJ2-2, with D uncertain. This CDR3 spans 14 amino acids. Germline assignment: CDR1 LGHNA and CDR2 YSLEER. Trimming removed 5 bases from V and 6 bases from J, with 13 bases in between. Here the CDR3 DNA reads TGCGCCAGCAGCTCAAGTCGCTGGGCCGGGGAGCTGTTTTTT. Translating it yields CASSSSRWAGELFF.

With regard to this clonotype: Lacking the conserved final phenylalanine or tryptophan, this CDR3 likely reflects a read error. The chain uses TRBV20-1 and TRBJ2-2, with D unclear. V was clipped by 1 base and J by 0 bases, with 3 bases between them. The germline gives CDR1 DFQATT, CDR2 SNEGSKA (reference sequence). This CDR3 is built from 13 residues. CDR3 DNA sequence: TGCAGTGCTAGAGGATCGAACACCGGGGAGCTGTTTTTA. This encodes CSARGSNTGELFL.

The chain has TRBV7-2 and TRBJ2-7; 7 bases align to TRBD1. Germline V CDR1 and CDR2: SGHTA, FQGNSA. The CDR3 spans 14 residues. V lost 6 bases to trimming and J lost 2 bases; unmatched junction nucleotides: 7. The CDR3 nucleotides are TGTGCCAGCAGTTCCAGACAGGGAACCTACGAGCAGTACTTC. It is translated as CASSSRQGTYEQYF.

Many counts were recorded for this clonotype. This chain links TRBV7-2 with TRBJ2-4, with 8 bases identical to TRBD2. CDR1 and CDR2 (germline): SGHTA, FQGNSA. The CDR3 spans 17 residues. Trimming cost V 1 base and J 5 bases; bases outside gene matches: 10. CDR3 region: CASSLVGGGGPQNIQYF. The CDR3 DNA sequence: TGTGCCAGCAGCTTAGTGGGAGGCGGGGGGCCACAAAACATTCAGTACTTC. Supplemented by reference TRBV7-2 and TRBJ2-4, the full variable domain reads GAGVSQSPSNKVTEKGKDVELRCDPISGHTALYWYRQSLGQGLEFLIYFQGNSAPDKSGLPSDRFSAERTGGSVSTLTIQRTQQEDSAVYLCASSLVGGGGPQNIQYFGAGTRLSVL.

The sample holds many counts of this clonotype. The gene calls are TRBV12-3 or TRBV12-4 and TRBJ2-1; tentative D call: TRBD2 (5 bases). This CDR3 contains 11 residues. Trimming cost V 3 bases and J 13 bases, with 10 bases left between them. The CDR3 reads CASSFLASQFF. The CDR3 nucleotides read TGTGCCAGCAGTTTTTTAGCGAGTCAGTTCTTC.

This clonotype came up a few times. The chain uses TRBV6-1 and TRBJ2-1; the D is unclear. V was cut by 2 bases and J by 7 bases, with 6 bases left in between. The CDR3 is made up of 12 amino acids. The germline V gene encodes CDR1 MNHNS and CDR2 SASEGT. The DNA for the CDR3 is TGTGCCAGCAGTGAAATGGTAAATGAGCAGTTCTTC. Translation: CASSEMVNEQFF.

The table lists this clonotype with a few counts. The chain uses TRBV2 and TRBJ2-5, with 8 bases that match TRBD1. Germline V gene lookup returns CDR1 SNHLY and CDR2 FYNNEI. The CDR3 is 16 amino acids. V trimming: 6 bases; J trimming: 5 bases; junction bases outside the gene matches: 14. CDR3 region: CASSDSDRAPGETQYF. Written as DNA, the CDR3 is TGTGCCAGCAGCGACTCGGACAGGGCGCCGGGGGAGACCCAGTACTTC.

CDR3 amino acids: CASRGGSDTEAFF. The CDR3 DNA is TGTGCCAGCAGAGGGGGGAGCGACACTGAAGCTTTCTTT. The chain links TRBV7-3 to TRBJ1-1, with D possibly being TRBD1 (6 bases). This CDR3 has 13 residues. CDR1 and CDR2 (germline): SGHTA, FQGTGA. V lost 6 bases and J 3 bases, leaving 11 bases between the germline ends.

This clonotype has just a few counts. The chain is built from TRBV6-1 and TRBJ2-7; 8 bases are shared with TRBD2. The germline V gene encodes CDR1 MNHNS and CDR2 SASEGT. This CDR3 has 15 amino acids. V trimming: 5 bases; J trimming: 5 bases; junction bases outside the gene matches: 11. CDR3 nucleotide sequence: TGTGCCAGCAGTCCTCCGGGGACTAGTTTCCACGAGCAGTACTTC. It is translated as CASSPPGTSFHEQYF.

This clonotype has ten or more counts. This chain joins TRBV12-3 or TRBV12-4 and TRBJ1-2; D remains ambiguous. V was pared by 1 base and J by 8 bases, with 14 bases between. The CDR3 length is 14 residues. CDR3 sequence: CASSLGTAFRGYTF. As DNA, the CDR3 is TGTGCCAGCAGTTTAGGGACGGCCTTTCGGGGCTACACCTTC.

This clonotype has at least ten counts. The rearrangement links TRBV6-1 to TRBJ2-1; 8 bases align to TRBD2. The J segment lost 10 bases and the V segment lost 6 bases, leaving 11 bases of the junction unmatched. The germline CDR1 and CDR2 sequences are MNHNS and SASEGT. The CDR3 runs to 14 residues. The CDR3, as DNA: TGTGCCAGCAGAGGCGGGGGGCTGGGGAGGGAGCAGTTCTTC. This sequence encodes CASRGGGLGREQFF.

This clonotype was seen just once. V gene TRBV21-1 combines with J gene TRBJ2-7; the table calls TRBD1, which could not be checked here. TRBV21-1 is a recognized pseudogene. The CDR3 has 14 amino acids. The CDR3 sequence: CASSTTGQKYEQYF. The CDR3 region has the DNA TGTGCCAGCAGCACGACGGGACAGAAATACGAGCAGTACTTC.

At least ten counts were recorded for this clonotype. The chain has TRBV4-2 and TRBJ2-5, with TRBD2 matching over 9 bases. This CDR3 has 16 amino acids. V shed 0 bases and J 4 bases; nucleotides not matched to a gene: 6. CDR1 and CDR2 from the germline V gene are LGHNA and YNFKEQ. The DNA of the CDR3 is TGTGCCAGCAGCCAAGAGGGCGGGGGGGCAAGAGAGACCCAGTACTTC. Translated: CASSQEGGGARETQYF.

This clonotype came up a few times. The chain joins TRBV5-1 to TRBJ2-5, with D possibly TRBD2 on 5 matching bases. This CDR3 has 15 residues. The ends were cut back, 3 bases at V and 5 bases at J, with 17 bases in the middle. The germline V gene has CDR1 SGHRS and CDR2 YFSETQ. The CDR3 DNA follows: TGCGCCAGCAGCTCGCGGCCCCGGGAATCGGAGACCCAGTACTTC. Its protein is CASSSRPRESETQYF.

In this sample, this clonotype turned up a few times. The chain recombines TRBV6-1 with TRBJ2-1; 12 nucleotides line up with TRBD2. This CDR3 is built from 18 residues. Germline lookup yields CDR1 MNHNS and CDR2 SASEGT. V was pared by 5 bases and J by 0 bases, with 8 bases of the junction left unmatched. CDR3: CASSPGLAGPLSYNEQFF. The CDR3 DNA sequence: TGTGCCAGCAGTCCAGGACTAGCGGGGCCCCTCTCCTACAATGAGCAGTTCTTC.

This clonotype was seen more than once but under ten times. The V and J genes are TRBV11-3 and TRBJ2-2; the match to TRBD2 covers 8 bases. The CDR3 extends over 16 amino acids. Germline assignment: CDR1 SGHNT and CDR2 YENEEA. Trimming removed 5 bases from V and 6 bases from J; junction bases left unmatched: 11. The CDR3 loop reads CASSTFSGTLAGELFF. The CDR3 DNA is TGTGCCAGCAGCACGTTTAGCGGGACCCTCGCCGGGGAGCTGTTTTTT.

There are a few counts of this clonotype. J is TRBJ1-2 and V is TRBV5-5; 12 bases map to TRBD1. The CDR3 spans 16 residues. Germline CDR1 SGHKS, CDR2 YYEKEE (reference sequence). V dropped 3 bases and J dropped 8; count of bases not matched to a gene: 11. CDR3 sequence: CASSYLPGQGAEGYTF. CDR3 DNA: TGTGCCAGCAGCTACTTGCCGGGACAGGGGGCGGAGGGCTACACCTTC.

On this clonotype: This clone may be a read error of a much larger clone one base away. The genes are TRBV7-2 and TRBJ2-5; tentatively, D is TRBD1 (6 bases). Germline V gene lookup returns CDR1 SGHTA and CDR2 FQGNSA. The CDR3 is 15 residues long. The CDR3 sequence: CANSLGAGAKETQYF. CDR3 nucleotides: TGTGCCAACAGCTTAGGGGCAGGGGCGAAAGAGACCCAGTACTTC. Variable domain in full (rest from reference TRBV7-2 and TRBJ2-5): GAGVSQSPSNKVTEKGKDVELRCDPISGHTALYWYRQSLGQGLEFLIYFQGNSAPDKSGLPSDRFSAERTGGSVSTLTIQRTQQEDSAVYLCANSLGAGAKETQYFGPGTRLLVL.